The clone carrying this TCR beta chain has more than one count but fewer than ten. CDR1 SGHAT and CDR2 FQNNGV come from the germline V gene. This CDR3 region has 16 residues. Trimming removed 3 bases from V and 0 bases from J, with 14 bases in between. The sample belongs to a study of technical replicates of blood from a handful of donors. Clones were sequenced by immunoSEQ multiplex PCR, and TCRdb holds only the in-frame ones, with some missing. This table has approximately 82,000 clones, roughly 92% appearing once. This TCR came from a human donor in good health. Sample: T cells isolated from PBMCs. This chain connects TRBV11-2 to TRBJ1-1, with D uncertain. The CDR3 loop reads CASSFLLLSMNTEAFF. The CDR3 DNA reads as TGTGCCAGCAGCTTTCTTCTCCTCTCTATGAACACTGAAGCTTTCTTT. The whole variable domain, filled in from reference TRBV11-2 and TRBJ1-1, reads EAGVAQSPRYKIIEKRQSVAFWCNPISGHATLYWYQQILGQGPKLLIQFQNNGVVDDSQLPKDRFSAERLKGVDSTLKIQPAKLEDSAVYLCASSFLLLSMNTEAFFGQGTRLTVV.